Reported below is one T cell receptor (beta chain). The entry originates in a study of blood T cell repertoires in COVID-19. Overall study context: Material from acute and convalescent COVID-19 was sourced from the United States, Italy and Spain. PBMCs, B-cell-depleted T cells, or T cells were the source of the cDNA or gDNA that made up the material.

V was pared by 5 bases and J by 7 bases, with 9 bases of the junction left unmatched. Germline values: CDR1 SNHLY, CDR2 FYNNEI. The CDR3 sequence is 15 residues long. As processed by the authors: Quantification of nucleated cells was approximated via reference gene primer amplification. Generated by immunoSEQ multiplex PCR, the TCRdb table keeps only in-frame clones and is missing some. V and J calls and clone size are given by that table; D and trimming were obtained from the DNA. The table records more than 200,000 clones, about 86% of them present only once. The chain couples TRBV2 to TRBJ2-1; 9 bases are a match to TRBD1. The sequencing sample was made of peripheral blood. The sequence derives from a man aged 45-60 years with active or convalescent COVID-19. The CDR3 region is CASSLGQGGGNEQFF. The DNA for the CDR3 is TGTGCCAGCAGTCTGGGACAGGGAGGAGGAAATGAGCAGTTCTTC.